A selection of T cell receptor beta chains follows, all from one sample in a study of blood T cells in healthy people across ages. One entry per CDR3 protein results from TCRdb running MiXCR on the 5' RACE reads. The sample records more than 700,000 distinct CDR3 sequences, about 45% being singletons. Input material: blood. The source is a man older than 75 in good health. CDR3s include the opening cysteine and the closing phenylalanine or tryptophan. The D gene is left open where the match is weak. Part of the rows lack a size; the others show once, few, many or a class for expanded clones.

v_gene	abundance	d_gene	j_gene	CDR3aa	CDR3nt
TRBV20-1	many	.	TRBJ2-7	CSARDGGGASYEQYF	TGCAGTGCTAGAGATGGGGGGGGCGCATCCTACGAGCAGTACTTC
TRBV15	.	.	TRBJ2-4	CATSRDAGGIQYF	TGTGCCACCAGCAGAGACGCTGGGGGCATTCAGTACTTC
TRBV27	.	TRBD2	TRBJ2-7	CASSTWTSGSPYNEQYF	TGTGCCAGCAGCACCTGGACTAGCGGGAGCCCCTACAATGAGCAGTACTTC
TRBV12-3/TRBV12-4	few	TRBD1	TRBJ2-1	CASSGTGENEQFF	TGTGCCAGCAGTGGGACAGGGGAAAATGAGCAGTTCTTC
TRBV25-1	.	TRBD2	TRBJ2-5	CASSEGGVRETQYF	TGTGCCAGCAGTGAGGGGGGGGTGAGAGAGACCCAGTACTTC
TRBV4-1	.	TRBD2	TRBJ2-7	CASSQEGRGGASSYNEQYF	TGCGCCAGCAGCCAAGAGGGGCGGGGGGGCGCGAGCTCCTACAATGAGCAGTACTTC
TRBV30	few	.	TRBJ1-2	CAWSVNRGADGYTF	TGTGCCTGGAGTGTAAATCGGGGGGCGGATGGCTACACCTTC
TRBV14	.	TRBD2	TRBJ2-1	CASSQSGGALDEQFF	TGTGCCAGCAGCCAGAGCGGGGGGGCCCTTGATGAGCAGTTCTTC
TRBV28	.	.	TRBJ1-6	CASSLLGGDFGSPLHF	TGTGCCAGCAGCTTATTAGGGGGGGACTTCGGGTCACCCCTCCACTTT
TRBV20-1	few	TRBD2	TRBJ2-3	CSARDFPATLAGGGDTQYF	TGCAGTGCTAGAGATTTCCCGGCCACTCTAGCGGGAGGGGGAGATACGCAGTATTTT
TRBV29-1	.	TRBD2	TRBJ2-5	CSVAERPPELAGLNNEQYF	TGCAGCGTTGCTGAAAGACCACCAGAACTAGCGGGGTTAAATAATGAGCAGTACTTC
TRBV4-1	.	.	TRBJ2-1	CASSQDGTDYNEQFF	TGCGCCAGCAGCCAAGATGGGACTGATTACAATGAGCAGTTCTTC
TRBV7-6	.	.	TRBJ2-2	CASSLVAGPSNTGELFF	TGTGCCAGCAGCTTAGTTGCGGGACCGTCGAACACCGGGGAGCTGTTTTTT
TRBV29-1	many	.	TRBJ1-5	CSVRDGDQPQHF	TGCAGCGTTCGGGACGGTGATCAGCCCCAGCATTTT
TRBV29-1	few	.	TRBJ1-2	CSVEDRENYGYTF	TGCAGCGTTGAAGATCGAGAAAACTATGGCTACACCTTC
TRBV7-3	.	TRBD2	TRBJ2-3	CASSLGLPGGSTDTQYF	TGTGCCAGCAGCTTAGGACTTCCGGGGGGGAGCACAGATACGCAGTATTTT
TRBV16	few	.	TRBJ2-7	CASSQNDYEQYF	TGTGCCAGCAGCCAAAATGACTACGAGCAGTACTTC
TRBV7-2	.	TRBD1	TRBJ2-6	CASSLTRQGLSGANVLTF	TGTGCCAGCAGCTTAACAAGACAGGGGCTTAGTGGGGCCAACGTCCTGACTTTC
TRBV27	.	.	TRBJ1-6	CASSVIVVNSPLHF	TGTGCCAGCAGTGTAATTGTAGTTAATTCACCCCTCCACTTT
TRBV7-9	.	.	TRBJ2-6	CASSLRTSPSGANVLTF	TGTGCCAGCAGCCTAAGGACAAGCCCCTCTGGGGCCAACGTCCTGACTTTC
TRBV11-2	.	.	TRBJ1-6	CASSLVAPVNWIGSPLHF	TGTGCCAGCAGCTTAGTCGCCCCCGTCAATTGGATAGGTTCACCCCTCCACTTT
TRBV28	.	TRBD2	TRBJ2-5	CASRPTSGVQGETQYF	TGTGCCAGCAGACCGACTAGCGGGGTTCAGGGAGAGACCCAGTACTTC
TRBV20-1	.	.	TRBJ2-3	CSAREGRGLPGGGTQYF	TGCAGTGCTAGAGAGGGCAGGGGGCTTCCCGGGGGGGGTACGCAGTATTTT
TRBV10-3	.	TRBD1	TRBJ2-1	CAISESGTGTYNEQFF	TGTGCCATCAGTGAGTCGGGGACAGGGACCTACAATGAGCAGTTCTTC